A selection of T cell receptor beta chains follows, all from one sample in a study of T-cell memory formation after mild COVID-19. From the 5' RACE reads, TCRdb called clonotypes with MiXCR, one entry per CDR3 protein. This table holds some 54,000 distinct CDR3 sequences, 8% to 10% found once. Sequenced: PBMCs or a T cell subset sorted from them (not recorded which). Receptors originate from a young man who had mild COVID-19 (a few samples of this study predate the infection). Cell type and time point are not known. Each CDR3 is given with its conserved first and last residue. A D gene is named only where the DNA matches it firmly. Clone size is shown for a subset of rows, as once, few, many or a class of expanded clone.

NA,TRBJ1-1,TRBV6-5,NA,CASSLRFTTANTEAFF,TGTGCCAGCAGTCTCAGATTCACGACTGCGAACACTGAAGCTTTCTTT
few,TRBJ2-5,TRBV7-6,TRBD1,CASSTQTGYQETQYF,TGTGCCAGCAGCACTCAGACAGGGTACCAAGAGACCCAGTACTTC
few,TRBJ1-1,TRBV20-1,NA,CSARPGATLNTEAFF,TGCAGTGCTAGGCCCGGGGCGACGCTGAACACTGAAGCTTTCTTT
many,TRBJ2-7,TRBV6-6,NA,CATFAGLYEQYF,TGTGCCACCTTCGCGGGCCTCTACGAGCAGTACTTC
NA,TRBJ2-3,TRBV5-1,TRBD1,CASSLDRGWEDTQYF,TGCGCCAGCAGCTTGGACAGGGGGTGGGAAGATACGCAGTATTTT
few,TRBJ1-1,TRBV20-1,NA,CSAPEPRSTEAFF,TGCAGTGCGCCCGAACCCCGCTCCACTGAAGCTTTCTTT
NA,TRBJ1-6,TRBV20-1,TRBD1,CSARAGTGNNSPLHF,TGCAGTGCTAGAGCTGGGACAGGGAATAATTCACCCCTCCACTTT
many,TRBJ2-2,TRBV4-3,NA,CASSQVLTTGELFF,TGCGCCAGCAGCCAGGTTCTTACCACCGGGGAGCTGTTTTTT
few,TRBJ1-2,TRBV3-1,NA,CASSLQGGGSFGYTF,TGTGCCAGCAGCCTACAGGGTGGTGGTTCTTTTGGCTACACCTTC
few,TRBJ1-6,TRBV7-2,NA,CASSLAGGIDSPLHF,TGTGCCAGCAGCTTAGCGGGGGGTATCGATTCACCCCTCCACTTT
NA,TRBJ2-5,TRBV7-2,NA,CASRPPGPMETQYF,TGTGCCAGCAGGCCACCGGGACCGATGGAGACCCAGTACTTC
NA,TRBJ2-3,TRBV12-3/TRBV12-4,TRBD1,CASSFRGPSTDTQYF,TGTGCCAGCAGTTTCAGGGGGCCTAGCACAGATACGCAGTATTTT